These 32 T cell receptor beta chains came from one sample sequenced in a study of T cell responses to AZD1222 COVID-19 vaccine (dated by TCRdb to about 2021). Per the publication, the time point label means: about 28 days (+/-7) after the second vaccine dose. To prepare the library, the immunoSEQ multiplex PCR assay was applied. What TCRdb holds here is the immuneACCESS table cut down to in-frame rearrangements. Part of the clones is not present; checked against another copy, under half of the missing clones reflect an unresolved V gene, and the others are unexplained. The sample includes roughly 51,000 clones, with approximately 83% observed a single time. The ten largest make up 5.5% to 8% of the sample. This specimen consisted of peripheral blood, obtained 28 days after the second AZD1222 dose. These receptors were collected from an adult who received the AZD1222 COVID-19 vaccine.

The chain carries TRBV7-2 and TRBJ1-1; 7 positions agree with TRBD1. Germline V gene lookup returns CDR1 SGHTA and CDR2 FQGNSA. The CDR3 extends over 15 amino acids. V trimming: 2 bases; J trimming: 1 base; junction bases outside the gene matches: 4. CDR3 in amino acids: CASSLQGGRNTEAFF. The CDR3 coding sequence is TGTGCCAGCAGCTTACAGGGGGGAAGGAACACTGAAGCTTTCTTT.

The DNA for the CDR3 is TGTGCCAGCAGCTTAGTGGGAGACTCCTACGAGCAGTACTTC. This codes for CASSLVGDSYEQYF. V and J are TRBV7-9 and TRBJ2-7; perhaps TRBD2 as D (5 bases). CDR3 length: 14 residues. The V gene's germline CDR1 is SEHNR and CDR2 FQNEAQ (reference sequence). Trimming shortened V by 1 base and J by 0 bases, and 7 bases separated the two germline ends.

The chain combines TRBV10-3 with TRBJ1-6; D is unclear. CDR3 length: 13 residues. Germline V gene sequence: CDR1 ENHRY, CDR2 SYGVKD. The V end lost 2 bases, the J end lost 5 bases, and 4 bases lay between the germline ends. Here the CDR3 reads CAISEQNNSPLHF. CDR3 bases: TGTGCCATCAGTGAGCAGAATAATTCACCCCTCCACTTT.

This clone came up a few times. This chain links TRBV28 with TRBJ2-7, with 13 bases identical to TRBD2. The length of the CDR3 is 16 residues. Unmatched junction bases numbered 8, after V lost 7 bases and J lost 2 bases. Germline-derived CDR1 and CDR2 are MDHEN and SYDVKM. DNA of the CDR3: TGTGCCAGCAACCTCCCAGGGACTAGCGGGGCCTACGAGCAGTACTTC. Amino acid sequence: CASNLPGTSGAYEQYF.

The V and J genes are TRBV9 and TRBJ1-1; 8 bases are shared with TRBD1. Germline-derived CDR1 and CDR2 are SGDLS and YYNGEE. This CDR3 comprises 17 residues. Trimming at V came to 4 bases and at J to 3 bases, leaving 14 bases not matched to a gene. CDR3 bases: TGTGCCAGCAGCTCCGCGGGGAGGGACAGGTGGGACACTGAAGCTTTCTTT. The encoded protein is CASSSAGRDRWDTEAFF.

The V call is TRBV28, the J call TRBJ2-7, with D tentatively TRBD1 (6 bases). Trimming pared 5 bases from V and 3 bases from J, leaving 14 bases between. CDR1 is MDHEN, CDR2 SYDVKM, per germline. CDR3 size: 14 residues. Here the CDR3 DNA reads TGTGCCAGCAGTCCCCCGGGACACAACTACGAGCAGTACTTC. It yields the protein CASSPPGHNYEQYF.

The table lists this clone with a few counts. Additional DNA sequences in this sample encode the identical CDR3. The CDR3 is CASRAVSQPQHF. DNA of the CDR3: TGTGCCAGCAGGGCCGTATCTCAGCCCCAGCATTTT. The chain uses TRBV28 and TRBJ1-5; D remains ambiguous. The CDR3 runs to 12 residues. The V gene lost 6 bases and the J gene lost 6 bases, with 9 bases spanning the gap. Germline values: CDR1 MDHEN, CDR2 SYDVKM.

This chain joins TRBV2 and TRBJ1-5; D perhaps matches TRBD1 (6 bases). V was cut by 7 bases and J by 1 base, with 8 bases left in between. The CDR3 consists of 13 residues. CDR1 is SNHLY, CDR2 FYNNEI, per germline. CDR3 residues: CASKTGSNQPQHF. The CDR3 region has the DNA TGTGCCAGCAAGACAGGCAGCAATCAGCCCCAGCATTTT.

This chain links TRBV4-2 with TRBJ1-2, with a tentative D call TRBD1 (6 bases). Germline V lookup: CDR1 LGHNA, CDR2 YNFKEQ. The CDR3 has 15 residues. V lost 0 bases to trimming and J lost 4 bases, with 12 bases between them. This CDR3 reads CASSQDPTGSYGYTF. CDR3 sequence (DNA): TGTGCCAGCAGCCAAGATCCCACAGGGTCCTATGGCTACACCTTC.

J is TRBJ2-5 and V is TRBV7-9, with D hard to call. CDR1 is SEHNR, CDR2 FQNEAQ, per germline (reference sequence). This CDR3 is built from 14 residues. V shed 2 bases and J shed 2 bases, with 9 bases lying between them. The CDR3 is CASSLPGRQETQYF. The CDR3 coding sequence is TGTGCCAGCAGCTTACCAGGAAGGCAAGAGACCCAGTACTTC. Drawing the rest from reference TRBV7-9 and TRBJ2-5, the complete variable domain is DTGVSQNPRHKITKRGQNVTFRCDPISEHNRLYWYRQTLGQGPEFLTYFQNEAQLEKSRLLSDRFSAERPKGSFSTLEIQRTEQGDSAMYLCASSLPGRQETQYFGPGTRLLVL.

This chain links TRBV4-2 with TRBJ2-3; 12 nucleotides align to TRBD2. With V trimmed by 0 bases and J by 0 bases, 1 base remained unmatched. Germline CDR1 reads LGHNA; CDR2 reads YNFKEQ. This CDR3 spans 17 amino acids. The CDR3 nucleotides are TGTGCCAGCAGCCAAGAGGGGACTAGCGGGAGCACAGATACGCAGTATTTT. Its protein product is CASSQEGTSGSTDTQYF.

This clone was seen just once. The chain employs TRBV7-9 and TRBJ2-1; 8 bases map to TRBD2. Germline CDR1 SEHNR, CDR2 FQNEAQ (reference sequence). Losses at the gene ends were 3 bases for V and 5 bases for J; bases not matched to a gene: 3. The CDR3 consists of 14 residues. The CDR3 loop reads CASSFGLADNEQFF. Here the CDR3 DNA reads TGTGCCAGCAGCTTCGGACTAGCAGACAATGAGCAGTTCTTC.

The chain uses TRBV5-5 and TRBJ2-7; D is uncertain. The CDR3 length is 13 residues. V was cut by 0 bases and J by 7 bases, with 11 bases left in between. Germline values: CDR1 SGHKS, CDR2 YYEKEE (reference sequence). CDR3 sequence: CASSLVASFEQYF. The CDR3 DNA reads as TGTGCCAGCAGCTTGGTGGCCTCTTTTGAGCAGTACTTC.

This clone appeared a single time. In DNA, the CDR3 is TGTGCCAGCCGCCTACCCCGAACAGGGGGCGGTCCTGGCTACACCTTC. Residues: CASRLPRTGGGPGYTF. The chain links TRBV28 to TRBJ1-2; 9 bases line up with TRBD1. V shed 8 bases, J shed 7 bases, and the junction held 17 bases outside the gene matches. Germline V gives CDR1 MDHEN, CDR2 SYDVKM. CDR3 length: 16 amino acids.

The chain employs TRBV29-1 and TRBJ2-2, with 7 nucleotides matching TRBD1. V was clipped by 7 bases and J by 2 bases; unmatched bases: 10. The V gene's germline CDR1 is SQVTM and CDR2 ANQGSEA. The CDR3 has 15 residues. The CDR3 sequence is CSALTGAPNTGELFF. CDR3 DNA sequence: TGCAGCGCCCTAACAGGGGCTCCAAACACCGGGGAGCTGTTTTTT.

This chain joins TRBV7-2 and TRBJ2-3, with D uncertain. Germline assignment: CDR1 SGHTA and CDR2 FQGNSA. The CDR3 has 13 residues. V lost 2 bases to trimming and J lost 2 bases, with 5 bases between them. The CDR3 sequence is CASSLSSTDTQYF. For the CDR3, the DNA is TGTGCCAGCAGCTTAAGTTCCACAGATACGCAGTATTTT.

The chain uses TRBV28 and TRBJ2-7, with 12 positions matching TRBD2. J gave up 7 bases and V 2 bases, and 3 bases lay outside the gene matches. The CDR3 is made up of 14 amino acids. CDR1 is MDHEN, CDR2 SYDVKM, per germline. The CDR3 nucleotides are TGTGCCAGCAGTTTAACTAGCGGGAGGCAAGAGCAGTACTTC. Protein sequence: CASSLTSGRQEQYF.

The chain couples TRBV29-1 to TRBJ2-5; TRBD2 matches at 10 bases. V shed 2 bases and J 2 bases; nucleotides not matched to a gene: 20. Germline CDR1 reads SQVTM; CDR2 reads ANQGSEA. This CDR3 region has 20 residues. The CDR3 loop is CSVETLKRLAGAGLQETQYF. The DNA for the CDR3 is TGCAGCGTTGAAACTTTGAAGAGGCTAGCGGGAGCGGGGTTACAAGAGACCCAGTACTTC. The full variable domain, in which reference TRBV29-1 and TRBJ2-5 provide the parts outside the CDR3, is SAVISQKPSRDICQRGTSLTIQCQVDSQVTMMFWYRQQPGQSLTLIATANQGSEATYESGFVIDKFPISRPNLTFSTLTVSNMSPEDSSIYLCSVETLKRLAGAGLQETQYFGPGTRLLVL.

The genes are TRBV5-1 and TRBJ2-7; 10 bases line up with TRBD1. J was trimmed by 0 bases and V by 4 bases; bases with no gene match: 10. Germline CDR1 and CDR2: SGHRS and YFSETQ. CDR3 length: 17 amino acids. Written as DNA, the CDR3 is TGCGCCAGCAGCCCGGTGTCAGACAGGGGGCCCTCCTACGAGCAGTACTTC. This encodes CASSPVSDRGPSYEQYF.

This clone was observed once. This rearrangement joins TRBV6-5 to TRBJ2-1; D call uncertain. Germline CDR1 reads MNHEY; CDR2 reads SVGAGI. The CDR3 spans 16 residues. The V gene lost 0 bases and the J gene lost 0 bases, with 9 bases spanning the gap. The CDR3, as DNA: TGTGCCAGCAGTTACTCGCTCAGAAGCTCCTACAATGAGCAGTTCTTC. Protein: CASSYSLRSSYNEQFF.

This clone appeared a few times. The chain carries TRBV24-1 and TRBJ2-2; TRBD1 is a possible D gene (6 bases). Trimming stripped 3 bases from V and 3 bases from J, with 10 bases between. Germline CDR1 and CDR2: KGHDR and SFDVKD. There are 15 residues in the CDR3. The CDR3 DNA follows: TGTGCCACCAGTGATACCCAGGGGTACACCGGGGAGCTGTTTTTT. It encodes CATSDTQGYTGELFF.

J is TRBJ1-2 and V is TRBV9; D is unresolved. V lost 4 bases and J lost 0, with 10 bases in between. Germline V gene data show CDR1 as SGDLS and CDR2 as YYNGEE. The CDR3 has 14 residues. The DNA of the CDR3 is TGTGCCAGCAGCCCCCCGGGCACTAACTATGGCTACACCTTC. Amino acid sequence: CASSPPGTNYGYTF.

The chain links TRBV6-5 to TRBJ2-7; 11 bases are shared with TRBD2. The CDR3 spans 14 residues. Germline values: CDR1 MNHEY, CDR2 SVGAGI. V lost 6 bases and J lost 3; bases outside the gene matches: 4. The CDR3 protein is CASRALAGGYEQYF. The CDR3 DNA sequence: TGTGCCAGCAGGGCGCTAGCGGGAGGCTACGAGCAGTACTTC.

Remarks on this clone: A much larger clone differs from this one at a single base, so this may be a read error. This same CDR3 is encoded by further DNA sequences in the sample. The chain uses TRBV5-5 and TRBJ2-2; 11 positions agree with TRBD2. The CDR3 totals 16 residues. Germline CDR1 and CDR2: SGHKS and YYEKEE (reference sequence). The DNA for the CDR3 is TGTGCTAGCAGCTTGGCCCTAGCGGGAGGAAACGGGGAGCTGTTTTTT. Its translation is CASSLALAGGNGELFF.

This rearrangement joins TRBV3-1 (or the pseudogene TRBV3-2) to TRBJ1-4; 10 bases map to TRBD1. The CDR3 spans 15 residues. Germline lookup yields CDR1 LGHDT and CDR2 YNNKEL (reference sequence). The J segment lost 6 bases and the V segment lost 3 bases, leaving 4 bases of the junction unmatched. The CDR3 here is CASSHGQGVDEKLFF. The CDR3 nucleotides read TGTGCCAGCAGCCACGGACAGGGGGTGGATGAAAAACTGTTTTTT.

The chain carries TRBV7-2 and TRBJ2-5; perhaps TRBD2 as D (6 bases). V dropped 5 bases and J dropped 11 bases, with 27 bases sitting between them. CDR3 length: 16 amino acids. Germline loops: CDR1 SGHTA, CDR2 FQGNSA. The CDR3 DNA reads TGTGCCAGCAGCGCCTCGGGGGTAGAAGCGGAATCATTTCAGTACTTC. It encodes CASSASGVEAESFQYF.

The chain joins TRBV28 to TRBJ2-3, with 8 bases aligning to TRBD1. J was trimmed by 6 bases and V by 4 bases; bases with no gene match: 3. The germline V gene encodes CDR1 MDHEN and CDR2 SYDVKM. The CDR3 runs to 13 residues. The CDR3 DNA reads TGTGCCAGCAGTTCAGGACAGGGTGATACGCAGTATTTT. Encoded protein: CASSSGQGDTQYF.

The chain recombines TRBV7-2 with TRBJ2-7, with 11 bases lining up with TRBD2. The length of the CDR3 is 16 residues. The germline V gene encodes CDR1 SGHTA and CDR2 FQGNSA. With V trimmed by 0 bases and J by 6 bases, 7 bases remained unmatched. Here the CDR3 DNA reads TGTGCCAGCAGCTTAGCCACTCTGCTAGCGGGAGGCGAGCAGTACTTC. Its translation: CASSLATLLAGGEQYF. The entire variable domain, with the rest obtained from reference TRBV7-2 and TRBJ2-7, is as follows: GAGVSQSPSNKVTEKGKDVELRCDPISGHTALYWYRQSLGQGLEFLIYFQGNSAPDKSGLPSDRFSAERTGGSVSTLTIQRTQQEDSAVYLCASSLATLLAGGEQYFGPGTRLTVT.

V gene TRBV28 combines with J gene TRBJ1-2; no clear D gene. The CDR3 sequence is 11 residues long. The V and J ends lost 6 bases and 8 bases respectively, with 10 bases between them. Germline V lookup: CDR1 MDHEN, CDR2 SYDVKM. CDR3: CASRTTEGYTF. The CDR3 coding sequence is TGTGCCAGCAGAACAACAGAGGGCTACACCTTC.

The CDR3: CAIKNQREQFF. Here the CDR3 DNA reads TGTGCCATCAAGAACCAGAGGGAGCAGTTCTTC. V is TRBV10-3 and J is TRBJ2-1; D unresolved. The V and J ends lost 7 bases and 10 bases respectively, with 11 bases between them. The length of the CDR3 is 11 residues. Germline-derived CDR1 and CDR2 are ENHRY and SYGVKD.

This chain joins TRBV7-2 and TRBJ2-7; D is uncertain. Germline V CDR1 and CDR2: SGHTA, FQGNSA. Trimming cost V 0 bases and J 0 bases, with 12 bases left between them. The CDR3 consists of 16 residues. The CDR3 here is CASSLAPIRGSYEQYF. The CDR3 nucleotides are TGTGCCAGCAGCTTAGCGCCTATCCGAGGCTCCTACGAGCAGTACTTC. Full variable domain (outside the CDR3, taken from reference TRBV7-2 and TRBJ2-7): GAGVSQSPSNKVTEKGKDVELRCDPISGHTALYWYRQSLGQGLEFLIYFQGNSAPDKSGLPSDRFSAERTGGSVSTLTIQRTQQEDSAVYLCASSLAPIRGSYEQYFGPGTRLTVT.

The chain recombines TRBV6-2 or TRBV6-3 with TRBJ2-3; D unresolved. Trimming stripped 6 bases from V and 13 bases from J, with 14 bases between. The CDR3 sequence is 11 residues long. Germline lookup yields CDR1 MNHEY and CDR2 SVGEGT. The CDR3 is CASSHRAIKYF. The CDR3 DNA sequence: TGTGCCAGCAGCCATCGGGCCATAAAGTATTTT.